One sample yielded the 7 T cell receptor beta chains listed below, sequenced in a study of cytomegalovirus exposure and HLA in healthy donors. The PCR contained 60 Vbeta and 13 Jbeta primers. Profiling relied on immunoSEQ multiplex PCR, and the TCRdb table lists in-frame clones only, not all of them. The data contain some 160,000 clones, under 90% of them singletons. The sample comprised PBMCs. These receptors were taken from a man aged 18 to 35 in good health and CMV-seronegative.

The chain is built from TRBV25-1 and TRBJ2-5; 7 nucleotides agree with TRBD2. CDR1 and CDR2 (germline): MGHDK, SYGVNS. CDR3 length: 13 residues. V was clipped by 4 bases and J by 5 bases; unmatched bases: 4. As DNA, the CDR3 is TGTGCCAGCAGTGGGGGGAGGGCCGAGACCCAGTACTTC. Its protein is CASSGGRAETQYF.

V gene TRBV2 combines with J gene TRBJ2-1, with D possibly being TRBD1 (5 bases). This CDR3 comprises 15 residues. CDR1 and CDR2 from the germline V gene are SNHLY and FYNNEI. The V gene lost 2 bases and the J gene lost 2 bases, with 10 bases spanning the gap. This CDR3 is CASSESGMTYNEQFF. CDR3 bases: TGTGCCAGCAGTGAATCAGGGATGACCTACAATGAGCAGTTCTTC.

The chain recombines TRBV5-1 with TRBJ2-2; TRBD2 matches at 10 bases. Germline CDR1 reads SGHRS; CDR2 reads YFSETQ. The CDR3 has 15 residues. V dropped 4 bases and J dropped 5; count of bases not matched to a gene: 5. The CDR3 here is CASSGLAGETGELFF. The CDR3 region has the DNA TGCGCCAGCAGCGGGCTAGCGGGAGAAACCGGGGAGCTGTTTTTT.

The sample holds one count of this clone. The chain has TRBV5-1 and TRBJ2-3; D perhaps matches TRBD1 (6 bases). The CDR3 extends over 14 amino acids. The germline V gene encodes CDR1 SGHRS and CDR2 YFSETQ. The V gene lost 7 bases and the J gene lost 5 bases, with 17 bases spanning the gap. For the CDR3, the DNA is TGCGCCAGCCTTTTGTGGGGGCCGGGAGATACGCAGTATTTT. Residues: CASLLWGPGDTQYF.

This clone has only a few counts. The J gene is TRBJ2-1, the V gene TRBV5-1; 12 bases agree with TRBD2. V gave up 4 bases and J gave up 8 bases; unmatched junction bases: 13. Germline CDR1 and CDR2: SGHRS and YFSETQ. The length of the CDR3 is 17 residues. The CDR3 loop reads CASSRVASGGAVDEQFF. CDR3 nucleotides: TGCGCCAGCAGCCGGGTGGCTAGCGGGGGGGCGGTCGATGAGCAGTTCTTC. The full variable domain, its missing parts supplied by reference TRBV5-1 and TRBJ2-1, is KAGVTQTPRYLIKTRGQQVTLSCSPISGHRSVSWYQQTPGQGLQFLFEYFSETQRNKGNFPGRFSGRQFSNSRSEMNVSTLELGDSALYLCASSRVASGGAVDEQFFGPGTRLTVL.

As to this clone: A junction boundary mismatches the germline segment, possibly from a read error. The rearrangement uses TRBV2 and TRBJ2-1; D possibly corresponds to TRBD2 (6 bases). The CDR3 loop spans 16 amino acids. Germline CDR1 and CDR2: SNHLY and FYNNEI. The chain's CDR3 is CTSSAWGDWTNNEQFF. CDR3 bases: TGTACCAGCAGTGCCTGGGGGGACTGGACCAACAATGAGCAGTTCTTC.

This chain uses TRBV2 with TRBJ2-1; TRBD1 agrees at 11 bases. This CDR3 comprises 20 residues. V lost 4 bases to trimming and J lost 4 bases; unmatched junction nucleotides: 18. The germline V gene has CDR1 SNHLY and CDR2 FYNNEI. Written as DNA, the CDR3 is TGTGCCAGCAGTGTAACTTTGGACAGGGGGCGGGAAGCTCTGTACAATGAGCAGTTCTTC. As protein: CASSVTLDRGREALYNEQFF. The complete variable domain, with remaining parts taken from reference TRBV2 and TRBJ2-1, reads EPEVTQTPSHQVTQMGQEVILRCVPISNHLYFYWYRQILGQKVEFLVSFYNNEISEKSEIFDDQFSVERPDGSNFTLKIRSTKLEDSAMYFCASSVTLDRGREALYNEQFFGPGTRLTVL.